The 3 T cell receptor beta chains presented below share a single source sample, sequenced in a study of T cells expressing NK-cell markers. From the 5' RACE reads, TCRdb lists one entry per CDR3 protein and no DNA. The listing records 550,000 to 600,000 distinct CDR3 sequences. The sequencing sample was made of blood T cells: a sorted CD56 or NKG2C T cell subset, CD4+ or CD8+ T cells, or bulk PBMC T cells (not recorded which). The receptors here all came from a man aged 18 to 29 in good health.

This sequence joins TRBV18 and TRBJ2-3; no DNA is available, so the TRBD2 call from TCRdb remains unchecked. Germline CDR1 is KGHSH and CDR2 is LQKENI. The CDR3 extends over 15 amino acids. CDR3 sequence: CASSPRGSLTDTQYF.

CDR3 sequence reads: CSASVTGLDNSPLHF. J is TRBJ1-6 and V is TRBV20-1; TCRdb names TRBD1, which stays unverified in the absence of DNA. Germline V gene sequence: CDR1 DFQATT, CDR2 SNEGSKA (reference sequence). This CDR3 is built from 15 residues.

The chain recombines TRBV7-9 with TRBJ1-4; as DNA is missing, the TRBD1 call by TCRdb cannot be tested. There are 12 residues in the CDR3. Germline assignment: CDR1 SEHNR and CDR2 FQNEAQ (reference sequence). The CDR3 loop reads CASGTGNEKLFF.